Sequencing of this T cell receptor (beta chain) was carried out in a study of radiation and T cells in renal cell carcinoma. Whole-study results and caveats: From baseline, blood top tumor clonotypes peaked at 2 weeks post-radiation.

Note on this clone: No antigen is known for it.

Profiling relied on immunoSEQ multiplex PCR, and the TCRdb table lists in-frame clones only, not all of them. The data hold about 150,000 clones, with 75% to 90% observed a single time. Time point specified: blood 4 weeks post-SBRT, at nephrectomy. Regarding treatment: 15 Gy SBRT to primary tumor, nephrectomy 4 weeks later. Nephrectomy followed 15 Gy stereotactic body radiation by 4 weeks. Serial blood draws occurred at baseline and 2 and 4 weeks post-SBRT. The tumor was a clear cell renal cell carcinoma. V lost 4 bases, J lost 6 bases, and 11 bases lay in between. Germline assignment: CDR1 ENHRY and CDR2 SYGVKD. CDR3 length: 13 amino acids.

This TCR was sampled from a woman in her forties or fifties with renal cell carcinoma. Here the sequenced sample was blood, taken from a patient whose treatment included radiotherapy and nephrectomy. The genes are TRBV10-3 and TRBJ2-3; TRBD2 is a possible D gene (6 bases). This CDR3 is CAISGDFEDTQYF. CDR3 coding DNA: TGTGCCATCAGTGGGGACTTCGAGGATACGCAGTATTTT.